This T cell receptor beta chain was obtained from a study of technical replicates of blood from a handful of donors (dated by TCRdb to 2016 to 2017). The CDR3 starts with the cysteine, ends with the phenylalanine, and has 14 residues. The entry retains the CDR3 DNA only, 42 bases that are in frame from base 1. CDR1 ENHRY and CDR2 SYGVKD were looked up in the germline V gene. V lost 3 bases and J lost 7 bases; the stretch between them is 12 bases long. Remarks on this clone: What antigen it recognizes has not been identified. No clone much larger than this one lies a single base away; base qualities are absent.

The library relied on the immunoSEQ multiplex PCR assay. Held by TCRdb, this immuneACCESS table contains in-frame sequences only and omits some clones. Under half of the omission traces to an unresolved V gene where checked; the cause of the rest is unknown. This sample lists 80,000 or so clones; approximately 94% were detected once. The ten largest clones take up about 0.37% of the sample. Sequencing used T cells isolated from PBMCs. This TCR was sampled from a human donor in good health. The chain is made from TRBV10-3 and TRBJ1-4; a tentative D call is TRBD1 (5 bases match). The CDR3: CAISDLQGIEKLFF. In nucleotide form, the sequence is TGTGCCATCAGTGACCTCCAGGGAATTGAAAAACTGTTTTTT.